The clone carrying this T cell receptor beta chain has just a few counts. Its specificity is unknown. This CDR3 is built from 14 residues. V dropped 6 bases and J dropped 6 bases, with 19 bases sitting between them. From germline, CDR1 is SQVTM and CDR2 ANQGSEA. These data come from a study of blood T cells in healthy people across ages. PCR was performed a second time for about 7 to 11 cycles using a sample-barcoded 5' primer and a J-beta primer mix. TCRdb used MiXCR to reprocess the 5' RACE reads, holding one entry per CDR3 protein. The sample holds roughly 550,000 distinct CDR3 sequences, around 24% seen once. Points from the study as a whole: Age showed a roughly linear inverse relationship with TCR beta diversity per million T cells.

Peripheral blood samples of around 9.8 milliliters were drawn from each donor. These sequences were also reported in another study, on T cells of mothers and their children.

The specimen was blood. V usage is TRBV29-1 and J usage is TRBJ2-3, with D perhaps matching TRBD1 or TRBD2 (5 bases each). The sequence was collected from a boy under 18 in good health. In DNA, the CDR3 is TGCAGCGTCGACGCCCGGGACCGTGGGGATACGCAGTATTTT. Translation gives CSVDARDRGDTQYF.